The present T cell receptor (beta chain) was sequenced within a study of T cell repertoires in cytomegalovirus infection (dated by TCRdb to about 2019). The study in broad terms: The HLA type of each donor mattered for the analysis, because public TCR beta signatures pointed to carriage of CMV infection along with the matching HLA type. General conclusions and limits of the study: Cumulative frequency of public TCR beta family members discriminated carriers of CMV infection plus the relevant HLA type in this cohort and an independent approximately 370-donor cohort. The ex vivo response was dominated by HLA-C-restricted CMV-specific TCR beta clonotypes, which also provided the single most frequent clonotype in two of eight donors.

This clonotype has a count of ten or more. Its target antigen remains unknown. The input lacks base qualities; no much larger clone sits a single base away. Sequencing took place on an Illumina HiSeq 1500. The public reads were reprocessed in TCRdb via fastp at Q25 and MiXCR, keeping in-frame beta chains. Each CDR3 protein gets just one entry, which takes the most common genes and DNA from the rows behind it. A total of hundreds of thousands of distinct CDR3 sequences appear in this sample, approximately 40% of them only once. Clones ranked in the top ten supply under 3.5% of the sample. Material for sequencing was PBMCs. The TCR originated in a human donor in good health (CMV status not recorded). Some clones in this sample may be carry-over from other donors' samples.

CDR3 reads: CASSLGGETFEQYF. The nucleotide sequence is TGTGCCAGCAGCTTGGGCGGGGAAACTTTCGAGCAGTACTTC. The V and J segments used are TRBV7-9 and TRBJ2-7, and TRBD2 may be the D gene, going by 6 matching bases. CDR3 length: 14 amino acids, cysteine to phenylalanine. The DNA shown is the 42-base CDR3, in frame from base 1. V loses 3 bases, J loses 6 bases, and the germline ends lie 15 bases apart. The germline V gene (reference sequence) supplies CDR1 SEHNR and CDR2 FQNEAQ.